Following are 6 T cell receptor beta chains from one sample sequenced in a study of shared clonotypes between healthy human individuals. Assay: immunoSEQ multiplex PCR; the TCRdb copy retains only in-frame clones and omits some. The sample holds over 2 million clones, 85% to 95% seen once. The sample comprised naive CD4+ T cells sorted from blood. Subset defined: CD45RA+ positively selected. Every receptor here comes from a man between 18 and 29 years old in good health.

The rearrangement links TRBV19 to TRBJ1-6; TRBD1 is a possible D gene (6 bases). CDR1 LNHDA and CDR2 SQIVND come from the germline V gene (reference sequence). The CDR3 is 16 residues long. Trimming removed 5 bases at V and 5 bases at J, with 16 bases between. The DNA of the CDR3 is TGTGCCAGTAGTGCTCCAGGGGAATTGGATAATTCACCCCTCCACTTT. Amino acid sequence: CASSAPGELDNSPLHF.

This rearrangement joins TRBV11-2 to TRBJ2-1, with 10 bases that match TRBD2. Trimming at V came to 5 bases and at J to 8 bases, leaving 12 bases not matched to a gene. CDR1 and CDR2 from the germline V gene are SGHAT and FQNNGV. This CDR3 is 16 amino acids long. The CDR3 region is CASSLSSGTSADEQFF. In DNA, the CDR3 is TGTGCCAGCAGCCTATCCTCCGGGACTAGCGCCGATGAGCAGTTCTTC.

This chain links TRBV5-4 with TRBJ2-1; possibly TRBD2 for D (7 bases). The CDR3 is 17 amino acids. Germline V gives CDR1 SGHNT, CDR2 YYREEE (reference sequence). Between the trimmed V and J ends, which lost 6 bases and 0 bases, there was a span of 19 bases. CDR3 nucleotide sequence: TGTGCCAGCACCATGAGGGGGGGCCCAAGCTCCTACAATGAGCAGTTCTTC. As protein: CASTMRGGPSSYNEQFF. Combining the CDR3 with reference TRBV5-4 and TRBJ2-1 gives the whole variable domain ETGVTQSPTHLIKTRGQQVTLRCSSQSGHNTVSWYQQALGQGPQFIFQYYREEENGRGNFPPRFSGLQFPNYSSELNVNALELDDSALYLCASTMRGGPSSYNEQFFGPGTRLTVL.

This chain's CDR3 is CASSIRPGLGSDTQYF. In DNA form, the CDR3 reads TGCGCCAGCAGCATCCGACCGGGGTTGGGGTCAGATACGCAGTATTTT. The V call is TRBV5-1, the J call TRBJ2-3, with D perhaps TRBD2 (5 bases). CDR1 and CDR2 from the germline V gene are SGHRS and YFSETQ. V lost 4 bases to trimming and J lost 4 bases, with 19 bases between them. This CDR3 spans 16 amino acids.

The gene calls are TRBV7-3 and TRBJ2-3; possibly TRBD1 for D (6 bases). The germline CDR1 and CDR2 sequences are SGHTA and FQGTGA. V shed 2 bases and J shed 0 bases, with 9 bases lying between them. The CDR3 contains 15 residues. CDR3 bases: TGTGCCAGCAGCTTACAGGGGCTGAGCACAGATACGCAGTATTTT. This sequence encodes CASSLQGLSTDTQYF.

This clone was observed once. The rearrangement joins TRBV21-1 to TRBJ2-2; the table's D gene call, TRBD1, was not cross checked with the DNA. TRBV21-1 is noted as a pseudogene. CDR3 length equals 18 residues. The CDR3 here is CASSKVSGRGIKAGELFF. The DNA for the CDR3 is TGTGCCAGCAGCAAAGTTAGTGGCAGGGGTATTAAGGCCGGGGAGCTGTTTTTT.